The 11 T cell receptor beta chains in this list originate from one sample, sequenced in a study of CD8+ T cells in alopecia areata (dated by TCRdb to about 2018). Library prep was done by the immunoSEQ multiplex PCR assay. RNA was extracted from all samples and reverse transcribed into cDNA as template for TCR sequencing. This immuneACCESS table, as held by TCRdb, lists in-frame sequences with V and J called but not all clones. Of the missing ones, under half trace to an unresolved V gene in checked studies; the others have no known cause. In all, the sample holds about 260,000 clones, and 50% to 75% of those were seen once. The ten largest account for about 0.9% of the sample. What the treatment or condition label conveys for this sample: oral pan-JAK inhibitor, 5-10 mg twice daily. The sample here was CD4+ T cells sorted from blood, taken around week 53, from a patient treated with tofacitinib. Every receptor here comes from a human donor with alopecia areata.

This clone was counted a single time. The V call is TRBV5-1, the J call TRBJ2-3; 7 nucleotides agree with TRBD1. The CDR3 is 14 residues long. V gave up 2 bases and J gave up 2 bases; unmatched junction bases: 2. Germline CDR1 is SGHRS and CDR2 is YFSETQ. CDR3 sequence: CASSFGQATDTQYF. The CDR3 nucleotides are TGCGCCAGCAGCTTTGGACAGGCCACAGATACGCAGTATTTT.

This clone was counted between two and nine times. V is TRBV9 and J is TRBJ1-5; D unclear. The CDR3 covers 15 residues. With 0 bases removed from V and 0 bases from J, the gap between germline ends came to 7 bases. From germline, CDR1 is SGDLS and CDR2 YYNGEE. CDR3 in DNA: TGTGCCAGCAGCGTAGGGGCAGATAGCAATCAGCCCCAGCATTTT. Protein: CASSVGADSNQPQHF.

The gene calls are TRBV5-1 and TRBJ1-1, with a possible D match to TRBD1 (5 bases). Trimming left V 7 bases short and J 10 bases short, with 23 bases between. CDR3 length: 14 residues. Germline-derived CDR1 and CDR2 are SGHRS and YFSETQ. The CDR3 DNA sequence: TGCGCCAGCGCCCGGATGGGGCAGGCGAGAGCAGCTTTCTTT. As protein: CASARMGQARAAFF.

The rearrangement uses TRBV4-1 and TRBJ1-1, with TRBD1 matching over 12 bases. J was trimmed by 1 base and V by 4 bases; bases with no gene match: 10. The CDR3 is 18 residues long. Germline V gene sequence: CDR1 MGHRA, CDR2 YSYEKL. The CDR3 here is CASSPSRDRGRRNTEAFF. The CDR3 DNA reads TGCGCCAGCAGCCCGTCCCGGGACAGGGGGCGCCGGAACACTGAAGCTTTCTTT.

This chain uses TRBV27 with TRBJ2-6; D is undetermined. Germline CDR1 MNHEY, CDR2 SMNVEV (reference sequence). There are 15 residues in the CDR3. Trimming pared 5 bases from V and 1 base from J, leaving 9 bases between. CDR3 residues: CASSPGGSGANVLTF. As DNA, the CDR3 is TGTGCCAGCAGTCCAGGTGGGTCTGGGGCCAACGTCCTGACTTTC.

The gene calls are TRBV6-5 and TRBJ2-3, with 8 bases matching TRBD2. Germline V gene lookup returns CDR1 MNHEY and CDR2 SVGAGI. This CDR3 contains 15 residues. With 2 bases clipped from V and 6 bases from J, the junction kept 7 bases outside the gene matches. The CDR3 here is CASSYLAGGVDTQYF. For the CDR3, the DNA is TGTGCCAGCAGTTACCTTGCGGGGGGAGTGGATACGCAGTATTTT.

This clone was seen a handful of times. Germline is not matched at one junction end, which may reflect a read error. The chain joins TRBV4-1 to TRBJ2-5; 8 bases map to TRBD2. CDR3 length equals 15 residues. Germline CDR1 reads MGHRA; CDR2 reads YSYEKL. The CDR3 coding sequence is TGTGCCAGCAGCCACCCGGCTAGCGGGTCAGAGACCCAGTACTTC. Translation gives CASSHPASGSETQYF.

This clone was recorded a few times. V and J are TRBV19 and TRBJ2-3, with TRBD2 matching over 8 bases. V was clipped by 9 bases and J by 1 base; unmatched bases: 18. The length of the CDR3 is 18 residues. Per the germline V gene, CDR1 is LNHDA and CDR2 is SQIVND (reference sequence). The CDR3 DNA reads as TGTGCCAGCTTCCTTAGGGTTGGCGGGGGGTCATGCACAGATACGCAGTATTTT. Its protein product is CASFLRVGGGSCTDTQYF.

The rearrangement links TRBV10-3 to TRBJ2-7; perhaps TRBD1 as D (6 bases). CDR3 length: 13 residues. Germline V gene data show CDR1 as ENHRY and CDR2 as SYGVKD. Trimming removed 8 bases from V and 3 bases from J, with 14 bases in between. CDR3 nucleotide sequence: TGTGCCATCTCGCTCGGACAGAACTACGAGCAGTACTTC. It yields the protein CAISLGQNYEQYF.

This clone has only a few counts. The V gene is TRBV19, the J gene TRBJ1-5; D is unclear. CDR1 LNHDA and CDR2 SQIVND come from the germline V gene (reference sequence). CDR3 length equals 14 residues. Trimming stripped 4 bases from V and 0 bases from J, with 7 bases between. The CDR3 spells CASSTGPSNQPQHF. In DNA form, the CDR3 reads TGTGCCAGTAGTACCGGGCCTAGCAATCAGCCCCAGCATTTT. The entire variable domain, with the rest obtained from reference TRBV19 and TRBJ1-5, is as follows: DGGITQSPKYLFRKEGQNVTLSCEQNLNHDAMYWYRQDPGQGLRLIYYSQIVNDFQKGDIAEGYSVSREKKESFPLTVTSAQKNPTAFYLCASSTGPSNQPQHFGDGTRLSIL.

The rearrangement links TRBV11-2 to TRBJ2-7; 10 bases agree with TRBD1. This CDR3 comprises 15 residues. The germline V gene encodes CDR1 SGHAT and CDR2 FQNNGV. Trimming removed 2 bases from V and 3 bases from J; junction bases left unmatched: 4. The CDR3 here is CASSLSWDRGYEQYF. The CDR3 DNA sequence: TGTGCCAGCAGCTTAAGCTGGGACAGGGGCTACGAGCAGTACTTC.